This passage covers 2 T cell receptor beta chains from one sample sequenced in a study of cytomegalovirus exposure and HLA in healthy donors. 60 Vbeta and 13 Jbeta primers were used in PCR. Clones were sequenced by immunoSEQ multiplex PCR, and TCRdb holds only the in-frame ones, with some missing. The sample holds about 180,000 clones, about 80% seen once. Sequencing used PBMCs. The origin of the receptors is a woman in her thirties or forties in good health and CMV-seronegative.

V and J are TRBV4-1 and TRBJ2-5; 7 bases fit TRBD1. Germline V gene sequence: CDR1 MGHRA, CDR2 YSYEKL. The CDR3 contains 15 residues. The trim removed 3 bases at V and 3 bases at J, leaving 7 bases unmatched. The CDR3, as DNA: TGCGCCAGCAGCCAGGTCATCGGACAGGAAGAGACCCAGTACTTC. Translation gives CASSQVIGQEETQYF.

V usage is TRBV19 and J usage is TRBJ2-1, with 10 positions matching TRBD2. Per germline, CDR1 LNHDA and CDR2 SQIVND (reference sequence). Unmatched junction bases numbered 8, after V lost 6 bases and J lost 6 bases. CDR3 length equals 15 residues. The CDR3 sequence: CASSNIAGGFNEQFF. The CDR3 DNA reads as TGTGCCAGTAGCAACATAGCGGGGGGTTTCAATGAGCAGTTCTTC.